This record looks at one T cell receptor (beta chain) sequence and its context. The antigen remains unidentified. Clones were sequenced by immunoSEQ multiplex PCR, and TCRdb holds only the in-frame ones, with some missing. The repertoire has roughly 110,000 clones, roughly 90% of them found once; the top ten carry around 8.6%. The CDR3 runs 15 residues. CDR1 SGHNT and CDR2 YYREEE come from the germline V gene (reference sequence). Losses at the gene ends were 0 bases for V and 10 bases for J; bases not matched to a gene: 12. This sample is drawn from a study of T cell responses to AZD1222 COVID-19 vaccine. The study's findings and limits: Spike-wide coverage was observed for vaccine-associated CD4 TCRs, with dominant responses at 160-218 and 743-854.

The sequence came from an adult who received the AZD1222 COVID-19 vaccine. The sample was peripheral blood, taken 28 days after the second AZD1222 dose. This chain joins TRBV5-4 and TRBJ1-1; 7 bases align to TRBD1. The DNA of the CDR3 is TGTGCCAGCAGCTTGGATAGAGGGCAGGGGGGTGGAGCTTTCTTT. Translation: CASSLDRGQGGGAFF. Complete variable domain (other parts from reference TRBV5-4 and TRBJ1-1): ETGVTQSPTHLIKTRGQQVTLRCSSQSGHNTVSWYQQALGQGPQFIFQYYREEENGRGNFPPRFSGLQFPNYSSELNVNALELDDSALYLCASSLDRGQGGGAFFGQGTRLTVV.